The 24 T cell receptor beta chains below were found in one sample sequenced in a study of cytomegalovirus exposure and HLA in healthy donors. The study ran its PCR with 60 Vbeta and 13 Jbeta primers. Sequenced by immunoSEQ multiplex PCR; TCRdb stores in-frame clones only, minus some. The repertoire holds approximately 110,000 clones, with less than 80% as singletons. Specimen: PBMCs. Receptors originate from a man aged 45-65 years in good health and CMV-seronegative.

This chain joins TRBV28 and TRBJ2-5; D is unclear. V shed 5 bases and J shed 1 base, with 5 bases lying between them. The germline V gene has CDR1 MDHEN and CDR2 SYDVKM. The CDR3 totals 12 residues. This chain's CDR3 is CASSPGQETQYF. For the CDR3, the DNA is TGTGCCAGCAGTCCCGGCCAAGAGACCCAGTACTTC.

The gene calls are TRBV27 and TRBJ1-5; D is ambiguous. The CDR3 runs to 14 residues. Germline V gives CDR1 MNHEY, CDR2 SMNVEV (reference sequence). V lost 2 bases to trimming and J lost 4 bases, with 9 bases between them. CDR3 loop: CASSLRGWNQPQHF. DNA for the CDR3: TGTGCCAGCAGTTTAAGAGGGTGGAATCAGCCCCAGCATTTT.

The chain links TRBV7-9 to TRBJ2-1; TRBD1 aligns across 9 bases. Trimming at V came to 2 bases and at J to 8 bases, leaving 4 bases not matched to a gene. Germline CDR1 is SEHNR and CDR2 is FQNEAQ (reference sequence). The CDR3 spans 14 residues. CDR3 sequence: CASSLPQGADEQFF. The CDR3 nucleotides are TGTGCCAGCAGCTTACCACAGGGGGCGGATGAGCAGTTCTTC.

This sequence joins TRBV28 and TRBJ2-3, with TRBD1 as a possible D gene (5 bases). Germline CDR1 is MDHEN and CDR2 is SYDVKM. V was clipped by 6 bases and J by 2 bases, with 15 bases between them. There are 15 residues in the CDR3. The CDR3 bases are TGTGCCAGCAGCCCTACTGACAGCTCCACAGATACGCAGTATTTT. As protein: CASSPTDSSTDTQYF.

The chain uses TRBV7-2 and TRBJ2-7; TRBD1 matches at 9 bases. CDR3 length: 18 amino acids. The V and J ends lost 4 bases and 7 bases, in that order; junction bases with no gene match: 20. The germline V gene encodes CDR1 SGHTA and CDR2 FQGNSA. The CDR3 reads CASSYGGDRELFLVEQYF. The CDR3 DNA reads as TGTGCCAGCAGCTATGGGGGGGACAGGGAGTTGTTTTTAGTAGAGCAGTACTTC.

This chain joins TRBV5-1 and TRBJ2-3; 10 positions agree with TRBD1. Germline CDR1 reads SGHRS; CDR2 reads YFSETQ. The CDR3 is made up of 15 amino acids. V lost 4 bases, J lost 2 bases, and 4 bases stayed unmatched. CDR3 in DNA: TGCGCCAGCAGCCCGACAGGGGGCCTCACAGATACGCAGTATTTT. Its protein is CASSPTGGLTDTQYF. The full variable domain, its missing parts supplied by reference TRBV5-1 and TRBJ2-3, is KAGVTQTPRYLIKTRGQQVTLSCSPISGHRSVSWYQQTPGQGLQFLFEYFSETQRNKGNFPGRFSGRQFSNSRSEMNVSTLELGDSALYLCASSPTGGLTDTQYFGPGTRLTVL.

V usage is TRBV29-1 and J usage is TRBJ2-7; no clear D. V was clipped by 5 bases and J by 2 bases, with 13 bases between them. CDR3 size: 13 residues. CDR1 is SQVTM, CDR2 ANQGSEA, per germline. CDR3 protein: CSVRVGGTYEQYF. As DNA, the CDR3 is TGCAGCGTTCGAGTCGGCGGCACCTACGAGCAGTACTTC.

The chain couples TRBV5-1 to TRBJ1-1; D might be TRBD1 (6 bases). This CDR3 spans 15 amino acids. The V gene's germline CDR1 is SGHRS and CDR2 YFSETQ. Trimming removed 1 base at V and 1 base at J, with 11 bases between. The CDR3 protein is CASSLWGPGNTEAFF. As DNA, the CDR3 is TGCGCCAGCAGCTTGTGGGGGCCGGGGAACACTGAAGCTTTCTTT.

This chain uses TRBV2 with TRBJ1-6, with 7 positions matching TRBD1. CDR3 size: 14 residues. Looked up from germline, CDR1 is SNHLY and CDR2 is FYNNEI. V lost 8 bases to trimming and J lost 9 bases; unmatched junction nucleotides: 10. The CDR3 region has the DNA TGTGCCAGCGGGCAGGGGGTAGTTAGTTCACCCCTCCACTTT. Translated, it gives CASGQGVVSSPLHF.

The chain couples TRBV18 to TRBJ2-2, with 8 bases identical to TRBD2. Germline loops: CDR1 KGHSH, CDR2 LQKENI. J was trimmed by 0 bases and V by 3 bases; bases with no gene match: 3. The CDR3 loop spans 16 amino acids. The CDR3 DNA is TGTGCCAGCTCACCGAGCGGGGGAGCGAACACCGGGGAGCTGTTTTTT. Translated, it gives CASSPSGGANTGELFF.

V is TRBV6-5 and J is TRBJ1-3, with 7 bases matching TRBD1. The CDR3 is 15 amino acids. Germline CDR1 and CDR2: MNHEY and SVGAGI. V gave up 0 bases and J gave up 2 bases; unmatched junction bases: 1. CDR3 nucleotide sequence: TGTGCCAGCAGTTACTCGACAGGGACTGGAAACACCATATATTTT. Protein sequence: CASSYSTGTGNTIYF.

The CDR3 DNA follows: TGTGCCAGCAGCGCGGGACTAGCGGGGAGCAATGAGCAGTTCTTC. It is translated as CASSAGLAGSNEQFF. The rearrangement links TRBV5-5 to TRBJ2-1, with 13 nucleotides matching TRBD2. The V and J ends lost 4 bases and 6 bases, in that order; junction bases with no gene match: 4. Germline assignment: CDR1 SGHKS and CDR2 YYEKEE (reference sequence). The CDR3 runs to 15 residues.

V is TRBV7-9 and J is TRBJ2-1; D may be TRBD1 (5 bases). V dropped 5 bases and J dropped 6 bases, with 20 bases sitting between them. Germline V lookup: CDR1 SEHNR, CDR2 FQNEAQ (reference sequence). The CDR3 has 16 amino acids. CDR3 in amino acids: CASSPTQGQVSNEQFF. CDR3 bases: TGTGCCAGCAGCCCCACGCAGGGTCAGGTGAGCAATGAGCAGTTCTTC.

Concerning this clone itself: An end of the junction differs from the germline gene, which may be a read error. V usage is TRBV15 and J usage is TRBJ1-2; D ambiguous. The germline V gene encodes CDR1 LNHNV and CDR2 YYDKDF (reference sequence). The length of the CDR3 is 12 residues. This chain's CDR3 is CATSRDEAQPAF. CDR3 nucleotide sequence: TGTGCCACCAGCAGAGATGAGGCCCAGCCGGCCTTC.

This clone was recorded a few times. The rearrangement joins TRBV14 to TRBJ1-6, with TRBD1 matching 8 bases. From germline, CDR1 is SGHDN and CDR2 FVKESK. The CDR3 is 15 residues long. Trimming took 3 bases from V and 8 from J; bases not matched to a gene: 6. Here the CDR3 DNA reads TGTGCCAGCAGCCATACCACAGGGGGGGATTCACCCCTCCACTTT. Translation gives CASSHTTGGDSPLHF.

The count of this clone is one. The chain carries TRBV9 and TRBJ1-1; the D gene is possibly TRBD1 (5 bases). The V and J ends lost 3 bases and 4 bases respectively, with 10 bases between them. The CDR3 extends over 13 amino acids. Germline V gene sequence: CDR1 SGDLS, CDR2 YYNGEE. This chain's CDR3 is CASSGRGGTEAFF. For the CDR3, the DNA is TGTGCCAGCAGCGGCCGGGGGGGCACTGAAGCTTTCTTT.

The chain uses TRBV19 and TRBJ2-7; 11 nucleotides align to TRBD1. Germline trimming cut 1 base from V and 4 bases from J; bases unmatched to any gene: 3. Germline loops: CDR1 LNHDA, CDR2 SQIVND (reference sequence). This CDR3 has 15 amino acids. The CDR3 DNA sequence: TGTGCCAGTAGTATAGCGGGACAGGGGGAATACGAGCAGTACTTC. It is translated as CASSIAGQGEYEQYF.

This clone was counted only a few times. V is TRBV11-3 and J is TRBJ2-2; D is unresolved. There are 14 residues in the CDR3. Germline V lookup: CDR1 SGHNT, CDR2 YENEEA. V lost 5 bases and J lost 7, with 14 bases in between. The CDR3 DNA sequence: TGTGCCAGCAGCCCAACGGCCGGGTACGGGGAGCTGTTTTTT. As protein: CASSPTAGYGELFF.

This chain uses TRBV19 with TRBJ2-3; weak D call: TRBD1 (6 bases). This CDR3 region has 13 residues. The V gene's germline CDR1 is LNHDA and CDR2 SQIVND (reference sequence). V shed 5 bases and J shed 5 bases, with 11 bases lying between them. CDR3 loop: CASSDRSEDTQYF. CDR3 coding DNA: TGTGCCAGTAGTGACAGGAGTGAAGATACGCAGTATTTT.

The V gene is TRBV6-4, the J gene TRBJ1-4, with TRBD1 identical over 7 bases. J was trimmed by 0 bases and V by 7 bases; bases with no gene match: 8. Per germline, CDR1 MRHNA and CDR2 SNTAGT. The CDR3 is 16 amino acids. The CDR3 DNA reads as TGTGCCAGCACAGGACAGGAGACGACAACTAATGAAAAACTGTTTTTT. Translation: CASTGQETTTNEKLFF.

The chain combines TRBV5-6 with TRBJ2-2, with D hard to call. V was trimmed by 3 bases and J by 1 base, leaving 4 bases between them. The CDR3 spans 13 residues. The germline CDR1 and CDR2 sequences are SGHDT and YYEEEE. As DNA, the CDR3 is TGTGCCAGCAGCTCAGGGAACACCGGGGAGCTGTTTTTT. It specifies CASSSGNTGELFF.

This clone was recorded a few times. The V and J genes are TRBV5-4 and TRBJ1-5; 7 bases align to TRBD1. In germline, CDR1 is SGHNT, CDR2 YYREEE (reference sequence). With V trimmed by 4 bases and J by 4 bases, 8 bases remained unmatched. The CDR3 is 15 residues long. CDR3: CASSRDGTANQPQHF. The DNA for the CDR3 is TGTGCCAGCAGCCGCGACGGGACAGCTAATCAGCCCCAGCATTTT.

This chain uses TRBV4-2 with TRBJ2-1, with D possibly being TRBD2 (5 bases). V dropped 4 bases and J dropped 0 bases, with 13 bases sitting between them. The CDR3 has 16 residues. Per germline, CDR1 LGHNA and CDR2 YNFKEQ. CDR3 nucleotides: TGTGCCAGCAGCCGGGTGGTGGGGAGCTCCTACAATGAGCAGTTCTTC. This translates into CASSRVVGSSYNEQFF.

The V call is TRBV19, the J call TRBJ2-1, with D perhaps matching TRBD2 (6 bases). Trimming left V 7 bases short and J 2 bases short, with 24 bases between. This CDR3 comprises 18 residues. The germline gives CDR1 LNHDA, CDR2 SQIVND (reference sequence). The CDR3 sequence: CASTPLPRTTGAYNEQFF. CDR3 bases: TGTGCCAGTACTCCCCTTCCCAGGACTACGGGAGCCTACAATGAGCAGTTCTTC.